Included here is one T cell receptor (beta chain) sequence, with context. Primers used in a second PCR of about 6 to 11 cycles were a sample-barcoded 5' primer and a J-beta primer mix. Each CDR3 protein is one row after TCRdb ran MiXCR on the 5' RACE reads. The sample carries around 1,800,000 distinct CDR3 sequences, approximately 39% recorded once. Isolated PBMCs totaled at least 6 million in each sample. The entry originates in a study of blood T cells in healthy people across ages. CDR3 length: 15 amino acids. The germline V gene has CDR1 LGHNA and CDR2 YSLEER. V was pared by 1 base and J by 2 bases, with 9 bases between.

The receptor comes from a human donor in good health. The specimen was blood. V is TRBV4-3 and J is TRBJ1-3; TRBD1 might be the D (5 bases). The CDR3 bases are TGCGCCAGCAGCCAAGGCAGGGAAACTGGAAACACCATATATTTT. Residues: CASSQGRETGNTIYF.